The following is a TCR beta chain sequence with its context. V was pared by 5 bases and J by 6 bases, with 11 bases between. The CDR3 contains 13 residues. Germline CDR1 SGHNT, CDR2 YYREEE (reference sequence). The table came from immunoSEQ multiplex PCR; TCRdb's copy has only in-frame clones and leaves some out. The data show almost 250,000 clones, around nine tenths seen once. The entry originates in a study of blood T cell repertoires in COVID-19. About the research overall: Samples taken during acute and convalescent COVID-19 were collected in the United States, Italy and Spain.

Cohort assignment relied on participant-reported clinical history. Input material: PBMCs or T cells enriched from blood (not recorded which). The chain joins TRBV5-4 to TRBJ2-2, with D tentatively TRBD2 (6 bases). This clonotype was obtained from a woman aged 45-65 years who had recovered from COVID-19. The CDR3 region is CASRWRGAGELFF. The CDR3 DNA is TGTGCCAGCAGGTGGCGGGGCGCCGGGGAGCTGTTTTTT. Together with reference TRBV5-4 and TRBJ2-2, the CDR3 gives the full variable domain: ETGVTQSPTHLIKTRGQQVTLRCSSQSGHNTVSWYQQALGQGPQFIFQYYREEENGRGNFPPRFSGLQFPNYSSELNVNALELDDSALYLCASRWRGAGELFFGEGSRLTVL.